This TCR beta chain was documented in a study of regulatory T cells in long-lasting Graves disease. There are 14 residues in the CDR3. V dropped 5 bases and J dropped 1 base, with 14 bases sitting between them. Germline CDR1 and CDR2: DFQATT and SNEGSKA (reference sequence). This clonotype was counted many times. Combining iRepertoire HTBI primers with Arm-PCR of CDR3 regions, the authors built TCR beta libraries. One entry per CDR3 protein, called by TCRdb with MiXCR from the multiplex PCR reads. The data show 250,000 or so distinct CDR3 sequences, 20% to 25% seen once. Described time point: newly diagnosed GD, antithyroid drugs for less than 3 months. PBMCs provided the RNA from which the TCR library was made.

The V gene is TRBV20-1, the J gene TRBJ1-2, with D unresolved. This sequence was found in a female donor with Graves disease. The specimen comprised peripheral blood mononuclear cells (PBMCs), sampled at new diagnosis, from a patient treated with antithyroid drugs. The CDR3 DNA reads as TGCAGTGCTCCCGAGAGAGGATATAACTATGGCTACACCTTC. Translated: CSAPERGYNYGYTF.